This T cell receptor (beta chain) derives from a study of T-cell memory formation after mild COVID-19. General study points: Within pre-infection memory, some responding clones were found, suggesting cross-reactive memory joined. The second-wave clones peaking on day 37 were not confirmed as SARS-CoV-2-specific. Researchers report contracting CD4+ clones mostly in CM and EM, with CD8+ clones in EMRA.

Trimming cost V 4 bases and J 3 bases, with 15 bases left between them. Germline V lookup: CDR1 SQVTM, CDR2 ANQGSEA. CDR3 length: 15 amino acids. The TCR alpha and TCR beta cDNA libraries, bearing sample barcodes and UMIs, were generated by 5'RACE using constant-segment primers. TCRdb ran MiXCR on the 5' RACE reads and lists one entry per CDR3 protein. Of fewer than 350,000 distinct CDR3 sequences listed, roughly 15% were seen once; the top ten hold around 24%. At least ten counts were recorded for this clonotype. Its target is not known. The specimen was PBMCs or a T cell subset sorted from them (not recorded which). The origin of this receptor is a man younger than 35 who had mild COVID-19 (a few samples of this study predate the infection). Cell type and time point are not known. V and J are TRBV29-1 and TRBJ2-2; tentative D call: TRBD1 (6 bases). The CDR3 reads CSVVWGQTHTGELFF. In nucleotides, the CDR3 is TGCAGCGTTGTATGGGGGCAGACTCACACCGGGGAGCTGTTTTTT.